This is a list of T cell receptor beta chains from one sample in a study of T cell repertoires in ileal Crohn's disease. Using immunoSEQ multiplex PCR, the repertoire was profiled, and TCRdb retains in-frame clones only, with some absent. Of more than 15,000 clones in the sample, about 60% are singletons; the top ten hold 6.5%. Sample: ileal tissue. Receptor source: an adult with Crohn's disease. The CDR3 runs from the conserved cysteine through the conserved F or W. The order of the fields is clone size, J gene, D gene, V gene, CDR3 length, CDR3 DNA, CDR3 protein. The D gene is left open where the match is weak. Rows may omit the clone size; those that give it use once, few, many or a size class.

clone_size: few
j_call: TRBJ2-5
d_call: TRBD1
v_call: TRBV4-2
cdr3_length: 15
cdr3_nt: TGTGCCAGCAGCCCCCGACAGGGACGAAAGGAGACCCAGTACTTC
cdr3_aa: CASSPRQGRKETQYF

clone_size: NA
j_call: TRBJ2-5
d_call: NA
v_call: TRBV28
cdr3_length: 13
cdr3_nt: TGTGCCAGCAGTACCACAGGAACGGAGACCCAGTACTTC
cdr3_aa: CASSTTGTETQYF

clone_size: NA
j_call: TRBJ2-5
d_call: TRBD2
v_call: TRBV30
cdr3_length: 13
cdr3_nt: TGTGCCGGGAAAAGGAGGGAGGGGGAGACCCAGTACTTC
cdr3_aa: CAGKRREGETQYF

clone_size: medium-sized
j_call: TRBJ1-1
d_call: TRBD1
v_call: TRBV19
cdr3_length: 14
cdr3_nt: TGTGCCAGTGGTAGACAGGGGCTGGGCACTGAAGCTTTCTTT
cdr3_aa: CASGRQGLGTEAFF

clone_size: NA
j_call: TRBJ2-2
d_call: NA
v_call: TRBV6-6
cdr3_length: 13
cdr3_nt: TGTGCCAGCGAGCATCCGGACACCGGGGAGCTGTTTTTT
cdr3_aa: CASEHPDTGELFF

clone_size: NA
j_call: TRBJ1-2
d_call: NA
v_call: TRBV29-1
cdr3_length: 13
cdr3_nt: TGCAGCGCCCTAACGGGGGGTGGCTATGGCTACACCTTC
cdr3_aa: CSALTGGGYGYTF

clone_size: NA
j_call: TRBJ1-3
d_call: TRBD1
v_call: TRBV5-1
cdr3_length: 14
cdr3_nt: TGCGCCAGCAGCTCGGAGACAGGGTCAAACACCATATATTTT
cdr3_aa: CASSSETGSNTIYF

clone_size: NA
j_call: TRBJ2-7
d_call: NA
v_call: TRBV7-8
cdr3_length: 16
cdr3_nt: TGTGCCAGCAGCTTACTTCCGGGACAGCGGGCCTACGAGCAGTACTTC
cdr3_aa: CASSLLPGQRAYEQYF

clone_size: NA
j_call: TRBJ1-5
d_call: TRBD1
v_call: TRBV27
cdr3_length: 15
cdr3_nt: TGTGCCAGCAGTTTAGACAGGGGCGGGGATCAGCCCCAGCATTTT
cdr3_aa: CASSLDRGGDQPQHF

clone_size: NA
j_call: TRBJ2-7
d_call: TRBD2
v_call: TRBV7-3
cdr3_length: 19
cdr3_nt: TGTGCCAGCAGCTCCCAAGGTACTAGCGGGAGCTCGTCGTCCTACGAGCAGTACTTC
cdr3_aa: CASSSQGTSGSSSSYEQYF

clone_size: NA
j_call: TRBJ1-5
d_call: NA
v_call: TRBV4-1
cdr3_length: 15
cdr3_nt: TGCGCCAGCAGCCAAGCAGGGTATAGCAATCAGCCCCAGCATTTT
cdr3_aa: CASSQAGYSNQPQHF

clone_size: NA
j_call: TRBJ2-7
d_call: TRBD2
v_call: TRBV5-6
cdr3_length: 14
cdr3_nt: TGTGCCAGCAGCTCCGGGACTAGCGGCTACGAGCAGTACTTC
cdr3_aa: CASSSGTSGYEQYF

clone_size: few
j_call: TRBJ2-7
d_call: TRBD2
v_call: TRBV5-1
cdr3_length: 16
cdr3_nt: TGCGCCAGCAGCTTGGGTCGGACTAGCGGAACCTACGAGCAGTACTTC
cdr3_aa: CASSLGRTSGTYEQYF

clone_size: NA
j_call: TRBJ1-5
d_call: NA
v_call: TRBV21-1
cdr3_length: 12
cdr3_nt: TGTGCCAGCAGCATCCCAAATCAGCCCCAGCATTTT
cdr3_aa: CASSIPNQPQHF

clone_size: few
j_call: TRBJ2-1
d_call: NA
v_call: TRBV4-3
cdr3_length: 17
cdr3_nt: TGCGCCAGCAGCCGTAGGCCTTTTACAGAAGCCTACAATGAGCAGTTCTTC
cdr3_aa: CASSRRPFTEAYNEQFF

clone_size: few
j_call: TRBJ1-1
d_call: TRBD1
v_call: TRBV2
cdr3_length: 17
cdr3_nt: TGTGCCAGCAGGGAACGGACAGGGGGCAAGCCGAGAACTGAAGCTTTCTTT
cdr3_aa: CASRERTGGKPRTEAFF

clone_size: few
j_call: TRBJ1-4
d_call: NA
v_call: TRBV6-1
cdr3_length: 11
cdr3_nt: TGTGCCAGCACCGAATCTAGGAAACTGTTTTTT
cdr3_aa: CASTESRKLFF

clone_size: NA
j_call: TRBJ2-1
d_call: TRBD2
v_call: TRBV6-5
cdr3_length: 15
cdr3_nt: TGTGCCAGCAGCAGGACTAGCGGCCATTACAATGAGCAGTTCTTC
cdr3_aa: CASSRTSGHYNEQFF

clone_size: NA
j_call: TRBJ1-1
d_call: TRBD1
v_call: TRBV5-1
cdr3_length: 15
cdr3_nt: TGCGCCAGCAGCCCGAGGACAGGGGGCATCACTGAAGCTTTCTTT
cdr3_aa: CASSPRTGGITEAFF

clone_size: few
j_call: TRBJ2-1
d_call: TRBD2
v_call: TRBV2
cdr3_length: 16
cdr3_nt: TGTGCCAGCAGTGACCCGGGACTAGCGGGAGTGGGGGAGCAGTTCTTC
cdr3_aa: CASSDPGLAGVGEQFF

clone_size: few
j_call: TRBJ1-5
d_call: NA
v_call: TRBV27
cdr3_length: 13
cdr3_nt: TGTGCCAGCAGTATAAACAGGGATCAGCCCCAGCATTTT
cdr3_aa: CASSINRDQPQHF

clone_size: few
j_call: TRBJ2-7
d_call: NA
v_call: TRBV21-1
cdr3_length: 18
cdr3_nt: TGTGCCAGCAGCAAACCGGGGGCCCTTCGCAGCGGGGTATACGAGCAGTACTTC
cdr3_aa: CASSKPGALRSGVYEQYF

clone_size: NA
j_call: TRBJ2-7
d_call: TRBD2
v_call: TRBV2
cdr3_length: 13
cdr3_nt: TGTGCCAGCGAGGGACTAGCGGGAGACGAGCAGTACTTC
cdr3_aa: CASEGLAGDEQYF

clone_size: NA
j_call: TRBJ2-3
d_call: TRBD2
v_call: TRBV28
cdr3_length: 15
cdr3_nt: TGTGCCACCAAGACTAGCGGGAGCGGTACAGATACGCAGTATTTT
cdr3_aa: CATKTSGSGTDTQYF

clone_size: NA
j_call: TRBJ2-3
d_call: TRBD1
v_call: TRBV15
cdr3_length: 16
cdr3_nt: TGTGCCACCAGCACCTTCGGGACAGGGCGGATAGATACGCAGTATTTT
cdr3_aa: CATSTFGTGRIDTQYF

clone_size: NA
j_call: TRBJ2-7
d_call: TRBD2
v_call: TRBV15
cdr3_length: 15
cdr3_nt: TGTGCCACCAGCAGACATAGCGGGAGCGCCTACGAGCAGTACTTC
cdr3_aa: CATSRHSGSAYEQYF

clone_size: NA
j_call: TRBJ1-1
d_call: NA
v_call: TRBV30
cdr3_length: 13
cdr3_nt: TGTGCCGGGGGGGACGATCGGAACACTGAAGCTTTCTTT
cdr3_aa: CAGGDDRNTEAFF

clone_size: NA
j_call: TRBJ1-2
d_call: TRBD1
v_call: TRBV2
cdr3_length: 13
cdr3_nt: TGTGCCAGCAGCTACGGACAGGGCGGGGGCTACACCTTC
cdr3_aa: CASSYGQGGGYTF

clone_size: few
j_call: TRBJ2-7
d_call: TRBD1
v_call: TRBV6-1
cdr3_length: 13
cdr3_nt: TGTGCCAGCTCCCGCAGGGGGCCCTACGAGCAGTACTTC
cdr3_aa: CASSRRGPYEQYF

clone_size: NA
j_call: TRBJ2-6
d_call: NA
v_call: TRBV30
cdr3_length: 14
cdr3_nt: TGTGCCTGGAGCCCCGGCAGGGGGGCCAACGTCCTGACTTTC
cdr3_aa: CAWSPGRGANVLTF

clone_size: NA
j_call: TRBJ2-2
d_call: NA
v_call: TRBV21-1
cdr3_length: 17
cdr3_nt: TGTGCCAGCAGCAAAGCGAAAGTGGGAGAATCGGCCGGGGAGCTGTTTTTT
cdr3_aa: CASSKAKVGESAGELFF

clone_size: NA
j_call: TRBJ1-2
d_call: NA
v_call: TRBV27
cdr3_length: 16
cdr3_nt: TGTGCCAGCAGTTTATCGTGGACTTCCCTAGGGAATGGCTACACCTTC
cdr3_aa: CASSLSWTSLGNGYTF

clone_size: medium-sized
j_call: TRBJ2-1
d_call: TRBD2
v_call: TRBV9
cdr3_length: 16
cdr3_nt: TGTGCCAGCAGCGGCGGGACTAGCGGGAGTGGGAATGAGCAGTTCTTC
cdr3_aa: CASSGGTSGSGNEQFF

clone_size: once
j_call: TRBJ1-3
d_call: TRBD1
v_call: TRBV30
cdr3_length: 15
cdr3_nt: TGTGCCTGGAGCCAAGGGACAGGGGACGGAAACACCATATATTTT
cdr3_aa: CAWSQGTGDGNTIYF

clone_size: NA
j_call: TRBJ2-5
d_call: TRBD1
v_call: TRBV13
cdr3_length: 17
cdr3_nt: TGTGCCAGCAGCTTAGGTCGAAACAGGGGAGTCCAAGAGACCCAGTACTTC
cdr3_aa: CASSLGRNRGVQETQYF

clone_size: NA
j_call: TRBJ2-1
d_call: TRBD1
v_call: TRBV6-4
cdr3_length: 14
cdr3_nt: TGTGCCAGCAGCCCCGGGACAGGGGGCAATGAGCAGTTCTTC
cdr3_aa: CASSPGTGGNEQFF

clone_size: NA
j_call: TRBJ2-7
d_call: TRBD1
v_call: TRBV27
cdr3_length: 17
cdr3_nt: TGTGCCAGCAGTCCCTCCGCAGGGACAGAACATAGGGGCGAGCAGTACTTC
cdr3_aa: CASSPSAGTEHRGEQYF

clone_size: NA
j_call: TRBJ1-2
d_call: NA
v_call: TRBV4-3
cdr3_length: 13
cdr3_nt: TGCGCCAGCAGCCAGGGGGCAGACTATGGCTACACCTTC
cdr3_aa: CASSQGADYGYTF

clone_size: NA
j_call: TRBJ2-5
d_call: NA
v_call: TRBV19
cdr3_length: 14
cdr3_nt: TGTGCCAGTAGTATGGGCACAGGGATGGGGACCCAGTACTTC
cdr3_aa: CASSMGTGMGTQYF

clone_size: NA
j_call: TRBJ2-2
d_call: NA
v_call: TRBV28
cdr3_length: 15
cdr3_nt: TGTGCCAGCAGCCCCGCGGACAGAGACACCGGGGAGCTGTTTTTT
cdr3_aa: CASSPADRDTGELFF

clone_size: NA
j_call: TRBJ2-5
d_call: TRBD2
v_call: TRBV30
cdr3_length: 16
cdr3_nt: TGTGCCTGGAGTGTACGGACGGGAGGGGTAAAAAAGACCCAGTACTTC
cdr3_aa: CAWSVRTGGVKKTQYF

clone_size: few
j_call: TRBJ1-5
d_call: NA
v_call: TRBV9
cdr3_length: 15
cdr3_nt: TGTGCCAGCAGCCCCAATGACAGGTTTAATCAGCCCCAGCATTTT
cdr3_aa: CASSPNDRFNQPQHF

clone_size: NA
j_call: TRBJ1-4
d_call: NA
v_call: TRBV18
cdr3_length: 13
cdr3_nt: TGTGCCAGCTCGCGCGGGACTAATGAAAAACTGTTTTTT
cdr3_aa: CASSRGTNEKLFF

clone_size: NA
j_call: TRBJ2-3
d_call: TRBD2
v_call: TRBV18
cdr3_length: 15
cdr3_nt: TGTGCCAGCTCACCACCCCTAGCGGGGATCAGGACGCAGTATTTT
cdr3_aa: CASSPPLAGIRTQYF

clone_size: NA
j_call: TRBJ1-6
d_call: NA
v_call: TRBV27
cdr3_length: 15
cdr3_nt: TGTGCCAGCAGTTTAGCACGGGGATATAATTCACCCCTCCACTTT
cdr3_aa: CASSLARGYNSPLHF

clone_size: NA
j_call: TRBJ1-4
d_call: TRBD1
v_call: TRBV6-1
cdr3_length: 14
cdr3_nt: TGTGCCAGCAGTGGACAGGGGTTTGGGGAAAAACTGTTTTTT
cdr3_aa: CASSGQGFGEKLFF

clone_size: NA
j_call: TRBJ2-7
d_call: TRBD1
v_call: TRBV7-2
cdr3_length: 17
cdr3_nt: TGTGCCAGCAGCTTAGTGGGCCCGGGACAGGGGCTCGACGAGCAGTACTTC
cdr3_aa: CASSLVGPGQGLDEQYF

clone_size: NA
j_call: TRBJ2-7
d_call: TRBD2
v_call: TRBV11-1
cdr3_length: 15
cdr3_nt: TGTGCCAGCAGCCCGGAAAGCGGGAGATCCTACGAGCAGTACTTC
cdr3_aa: CASSPESGRSYEQYF

clone_size: few
j_call: TRBJ1-1
d_call: NA
v_call: TRBV11-2
cdr3_length: 15
cdr3_nt: TGTGCCAGCAGCTTAGTCCAGGGGAGAGTCGCTGAAGCTTTCTTT
cdr3_aa: CASSLVQGRVAEAFF